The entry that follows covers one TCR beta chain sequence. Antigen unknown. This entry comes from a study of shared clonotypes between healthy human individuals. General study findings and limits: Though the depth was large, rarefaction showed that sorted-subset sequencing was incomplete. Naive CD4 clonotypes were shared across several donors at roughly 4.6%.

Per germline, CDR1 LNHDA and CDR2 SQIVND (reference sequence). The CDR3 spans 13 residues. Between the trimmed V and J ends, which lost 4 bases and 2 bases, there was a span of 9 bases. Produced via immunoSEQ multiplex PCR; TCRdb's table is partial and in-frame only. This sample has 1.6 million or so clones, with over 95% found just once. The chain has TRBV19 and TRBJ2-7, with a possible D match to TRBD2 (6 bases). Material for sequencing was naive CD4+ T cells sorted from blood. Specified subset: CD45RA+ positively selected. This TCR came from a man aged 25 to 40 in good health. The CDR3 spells CASSTGGAYEQYF. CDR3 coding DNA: TGTGCCAGTAGTACAGGAGGGGCCTACGAGCAGTACTTC.